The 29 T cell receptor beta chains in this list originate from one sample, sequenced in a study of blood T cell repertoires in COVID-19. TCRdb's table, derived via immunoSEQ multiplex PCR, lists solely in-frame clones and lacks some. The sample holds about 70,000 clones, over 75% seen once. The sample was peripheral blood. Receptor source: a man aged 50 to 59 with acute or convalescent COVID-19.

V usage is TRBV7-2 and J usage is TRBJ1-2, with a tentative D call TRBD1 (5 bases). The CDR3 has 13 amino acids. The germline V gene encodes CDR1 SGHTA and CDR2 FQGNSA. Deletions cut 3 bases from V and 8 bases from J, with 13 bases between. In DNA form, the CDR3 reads TGTGCCAGCAGCTTTGGGTGGGGCCAAGGCTACACCTTC. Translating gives CASSFGWGQGYTF. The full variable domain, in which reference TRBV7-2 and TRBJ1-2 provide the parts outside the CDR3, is GAGVSQSPSNKVTEKGKDVELRCDPISGHTALYWYRQSLGQGLEFLIYFQGNSAPDKSGLPSDRFSAERTGGSVSTLTIQRTQQEDSAVYLCASSFGWGQGYTFGSGTRLTVV.

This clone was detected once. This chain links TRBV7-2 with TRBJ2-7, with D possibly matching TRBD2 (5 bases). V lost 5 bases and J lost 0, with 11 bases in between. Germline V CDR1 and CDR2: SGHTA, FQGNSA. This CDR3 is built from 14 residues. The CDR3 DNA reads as TGTGCCAGCAGCCCCTATGGGAGCTCCTACGAGCAGTACTTC. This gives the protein CASSPYGSSYEQYF.

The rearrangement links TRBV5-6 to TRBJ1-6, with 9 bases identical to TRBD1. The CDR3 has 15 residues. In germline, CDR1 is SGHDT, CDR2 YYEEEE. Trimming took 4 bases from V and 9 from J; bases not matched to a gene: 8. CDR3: CASSLVPGQGSPLHF. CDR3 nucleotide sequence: TGTGCCAGCAGCCTAGTCCCGGGACAGGGTTCACCCCTCCACTTT.

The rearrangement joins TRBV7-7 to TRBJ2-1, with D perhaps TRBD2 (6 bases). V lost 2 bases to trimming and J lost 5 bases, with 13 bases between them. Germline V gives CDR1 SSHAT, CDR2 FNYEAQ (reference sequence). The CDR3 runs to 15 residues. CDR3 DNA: TGTGCCAGCAGCTTATCGTGGGAGGTAAACAATGAGCAGTTCTTC. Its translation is CASSLSWEVNNEQFF. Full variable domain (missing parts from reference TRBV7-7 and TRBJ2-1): GAGVSQSPRYKVTKRGQDVTLRCDPISSHATLYWYQQALGQGPEFLTYFNYEAQPDKSGLPSDRFSAERPEGSISTLTIQRTEQRDSAMYRCASSLSWEVNNEQFFGPGTRLTVL.

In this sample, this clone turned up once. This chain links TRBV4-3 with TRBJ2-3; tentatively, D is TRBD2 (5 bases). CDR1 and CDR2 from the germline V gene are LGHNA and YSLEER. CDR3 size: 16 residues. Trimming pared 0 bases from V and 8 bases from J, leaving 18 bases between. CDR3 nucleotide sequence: TGCGCCAGCAGCCAAGATATACTAGGTCGGGCGGTTACGCAGTATTTT. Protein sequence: CASSQDILGRAVTQYF.

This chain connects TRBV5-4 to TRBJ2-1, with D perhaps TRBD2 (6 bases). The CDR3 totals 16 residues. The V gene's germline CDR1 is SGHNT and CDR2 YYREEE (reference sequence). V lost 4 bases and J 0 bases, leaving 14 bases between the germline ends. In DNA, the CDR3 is TGTGCCAGCAGCCGCGGGGAGCCGAGCTCCTACAATGAGCAGTTCTTC. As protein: CASSRGEPSSYNEQFF.

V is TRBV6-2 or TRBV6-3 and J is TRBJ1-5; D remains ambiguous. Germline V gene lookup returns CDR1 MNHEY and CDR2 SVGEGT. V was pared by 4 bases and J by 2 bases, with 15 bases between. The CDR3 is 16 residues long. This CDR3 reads CASSSQRGGGNQPQHF. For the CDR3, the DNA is TGTGCCAGCAGTTCCCAGAGAGGTGGTGGCAATCAGCCCCAGCATTTT.

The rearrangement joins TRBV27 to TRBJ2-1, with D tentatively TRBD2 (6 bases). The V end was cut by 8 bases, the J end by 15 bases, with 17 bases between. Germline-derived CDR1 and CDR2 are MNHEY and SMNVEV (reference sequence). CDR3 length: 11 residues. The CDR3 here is CASRVAALLFF. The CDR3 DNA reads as TGTGCCAGCCGCGTAGCGGCACTGTTGTTCTTC.

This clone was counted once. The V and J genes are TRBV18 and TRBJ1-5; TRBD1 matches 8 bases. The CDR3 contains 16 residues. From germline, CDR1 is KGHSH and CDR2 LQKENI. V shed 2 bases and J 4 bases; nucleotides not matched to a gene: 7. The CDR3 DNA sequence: TGTGCCAGCTCACCAACAGGGACAGGTAATAATCAGCCCCAGCATTTT. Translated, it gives CASSPTGTGNNQPQHF.

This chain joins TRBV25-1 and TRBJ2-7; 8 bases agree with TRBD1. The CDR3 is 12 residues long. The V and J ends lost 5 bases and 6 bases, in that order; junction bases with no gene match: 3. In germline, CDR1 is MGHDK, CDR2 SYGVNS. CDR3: CASSRTGSEQYF. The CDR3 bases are TGTGCCAGCAGTAGGACAGGGAGCGAGCAGTACTTC.

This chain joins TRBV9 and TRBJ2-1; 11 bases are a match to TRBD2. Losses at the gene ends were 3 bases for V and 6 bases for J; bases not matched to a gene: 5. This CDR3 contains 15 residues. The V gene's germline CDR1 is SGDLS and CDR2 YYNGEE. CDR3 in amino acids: CASSAPGLAANEQFF. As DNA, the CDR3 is TGTGCCAGCAGCGCACCGGGACTAGCGGCCAATGAGCAGTTCTTC. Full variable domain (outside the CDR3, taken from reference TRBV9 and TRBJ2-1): DSGVTQTPKHLITATGQRVTLRCSPRSGDLSVYWYQQSLDQGLQFLIQYYNGEERAKGNILERFSAQQFPDLHSELNLSSLELGDSALYFCASSAPGLAANEQFFGPGTRLTVL.

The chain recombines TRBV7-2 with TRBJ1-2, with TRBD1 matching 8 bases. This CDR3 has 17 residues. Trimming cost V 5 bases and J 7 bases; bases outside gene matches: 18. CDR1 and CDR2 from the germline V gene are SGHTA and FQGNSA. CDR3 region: CASSLHGQGLGGGGYTF. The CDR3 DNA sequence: TGTGCCAGCAGCCTCCATGGACAGGGCCTTGGAGGCGGTGGCTACACCTTC. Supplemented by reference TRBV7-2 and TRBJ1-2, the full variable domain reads GAGVSQSPSNKVTEKGKDVELRCDPISGHTALYWYRQSLGQGLEFLIYFQGNSAPDKSGLPSDRFSAERTGGSVSTLTIQRTQQEDSAVYLCASSLHGQGLGGGGYTFGSGTRLTVV.

The CDR3 is CASRPYTGNYGYTF. The CDR3 nucleotides read TGTGCCAGCAGACCTTATACAGGGAACTATGGCTACACCTTC. The chain carries TRBV27 and TRBJ1-2; TRBD1 might be the D (6 bases). CDR3 length: 14 amino acids. The germline gives CDR1 MNHEY, CDR2 SMNVEV (reference sequence). The V and J ends lost 6 bases and 2 bases respectively, with 13 bases between them.

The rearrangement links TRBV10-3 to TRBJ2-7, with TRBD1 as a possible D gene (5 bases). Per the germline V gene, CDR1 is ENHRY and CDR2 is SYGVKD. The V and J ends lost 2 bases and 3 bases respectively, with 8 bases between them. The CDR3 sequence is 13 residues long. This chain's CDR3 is CAISEDRDYEQYF. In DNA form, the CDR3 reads TGTGCCATCAGTGAGGACAGAGACTACGAGCAGTACTTC.

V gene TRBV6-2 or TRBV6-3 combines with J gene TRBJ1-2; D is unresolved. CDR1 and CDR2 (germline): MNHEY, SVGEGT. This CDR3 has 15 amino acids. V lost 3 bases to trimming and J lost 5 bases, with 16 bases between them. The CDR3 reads CASSYGSLIQYGYTF. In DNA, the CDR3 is TGTGCCAGCAGTTATGGGAGCCTGATTCAATATGGCTACACCTTC.

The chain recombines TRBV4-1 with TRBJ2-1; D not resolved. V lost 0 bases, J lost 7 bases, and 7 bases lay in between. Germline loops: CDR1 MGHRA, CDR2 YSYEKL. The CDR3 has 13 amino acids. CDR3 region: CASSQDLKNEQFF. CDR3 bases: TGCGCCAGCAGCCAAGATCTAAAAAATGAGCAGTTCTTC.

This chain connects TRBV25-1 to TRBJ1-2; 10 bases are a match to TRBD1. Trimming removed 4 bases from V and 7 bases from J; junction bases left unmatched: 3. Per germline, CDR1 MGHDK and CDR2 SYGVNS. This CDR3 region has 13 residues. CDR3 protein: CASSGGQGFGYTF. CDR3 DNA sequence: TGTGCCAGCAGTGGGGGACAGGGGTTTGGCTACACCTTC.

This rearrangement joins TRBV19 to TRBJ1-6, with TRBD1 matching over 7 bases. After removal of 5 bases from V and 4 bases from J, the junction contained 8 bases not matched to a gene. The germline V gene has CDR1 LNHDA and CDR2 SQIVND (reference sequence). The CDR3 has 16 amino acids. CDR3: CASSPLQGQYNSPLHF. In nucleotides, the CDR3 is TGTGCCAGTAGTCCCCTTCAGGGACAGTATAATTCACCCCTCCACTTT.

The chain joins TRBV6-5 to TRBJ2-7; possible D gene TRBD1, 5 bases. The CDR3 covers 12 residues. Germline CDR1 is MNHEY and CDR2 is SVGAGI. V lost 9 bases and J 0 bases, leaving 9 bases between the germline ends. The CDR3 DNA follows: TGTGCCAGTCGCAGGGTCTCCTACGAGCAGTACTTC. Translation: CASRRVSYEQYF.

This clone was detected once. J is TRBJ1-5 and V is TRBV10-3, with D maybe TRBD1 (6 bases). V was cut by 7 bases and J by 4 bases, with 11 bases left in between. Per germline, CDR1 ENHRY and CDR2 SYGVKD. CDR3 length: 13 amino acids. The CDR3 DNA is TGTGCCATCAAAGGGGGAACGAATCAGCCCCAGCATTTT. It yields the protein CAIKGGTNQPQHF.

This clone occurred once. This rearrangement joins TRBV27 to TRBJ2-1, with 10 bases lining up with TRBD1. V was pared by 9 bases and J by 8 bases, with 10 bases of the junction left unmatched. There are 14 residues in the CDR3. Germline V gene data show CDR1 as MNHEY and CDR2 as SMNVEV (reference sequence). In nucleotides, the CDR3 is TGTGCCAGTATAGCGGGACAGGGGAATTATGAGCAGTTCTTC. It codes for CASIAGQGNYEQFF.

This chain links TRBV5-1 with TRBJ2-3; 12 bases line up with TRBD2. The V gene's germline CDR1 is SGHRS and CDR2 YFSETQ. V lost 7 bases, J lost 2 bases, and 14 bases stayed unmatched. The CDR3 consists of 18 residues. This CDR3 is CASGSGSTSGRTTDTQYF. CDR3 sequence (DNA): TGCGCCAGCGGTTCGGGTTCGACTAGCGGGAGAACCACAGATACGCAGTATTTT. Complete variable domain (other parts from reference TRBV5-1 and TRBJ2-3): KAGVTQTPRYLIKTRGQQVTLSCSPISGHRSVSWYQQTPGQGLQFLFEYFSETQRNKGNFPGRFSGRQFSNSRSEMNVSTLELGDSALYLCASGSGSTSGRTTDTQYFGPGTRLTVL.

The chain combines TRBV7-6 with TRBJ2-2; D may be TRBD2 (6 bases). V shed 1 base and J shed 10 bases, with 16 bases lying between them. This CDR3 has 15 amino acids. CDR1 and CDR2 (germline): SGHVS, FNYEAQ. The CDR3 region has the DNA TGTGCCAGCAGCTTAGGCGGGATAGAACAGAAGGAGCTGTTTTTT. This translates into CASSLGGIEQKELFF.

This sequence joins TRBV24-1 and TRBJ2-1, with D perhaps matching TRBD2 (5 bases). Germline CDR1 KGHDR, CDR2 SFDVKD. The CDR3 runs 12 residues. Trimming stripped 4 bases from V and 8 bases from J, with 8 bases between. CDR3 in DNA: TGTGCCACCAGTGACCTAGCCTATGAGCAGTTCTTC. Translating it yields CATSDLAYEQFF.

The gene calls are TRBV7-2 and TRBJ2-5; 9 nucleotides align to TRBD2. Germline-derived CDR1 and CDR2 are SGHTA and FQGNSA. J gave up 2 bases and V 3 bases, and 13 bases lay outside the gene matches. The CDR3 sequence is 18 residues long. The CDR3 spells CASSLVKISGRRQETQYF. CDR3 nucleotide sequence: TGTGCCAGCAGCTTGGTTAAGATTAGCGGGAGAAGGCAAGAGACCCAGTACTTC.

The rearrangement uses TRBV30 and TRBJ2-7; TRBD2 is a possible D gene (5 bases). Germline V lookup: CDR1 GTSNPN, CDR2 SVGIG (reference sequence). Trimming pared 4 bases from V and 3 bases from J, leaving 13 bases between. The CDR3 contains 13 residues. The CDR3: CAWKRGQVYEQYF. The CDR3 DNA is TGTGCCTGGAAAAGAGGGCAGGTCTACGAGCAGTACTTC.

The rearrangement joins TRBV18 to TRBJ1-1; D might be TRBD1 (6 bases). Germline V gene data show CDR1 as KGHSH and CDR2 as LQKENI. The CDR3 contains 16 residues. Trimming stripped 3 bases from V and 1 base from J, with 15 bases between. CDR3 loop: CASSPSTGTGNTEAFF. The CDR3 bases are TGTGCCAGCTCACCGAGTACAGGGACGGGGAACACTGAAGCTTTCTTT.

The CDR3 sequence is CATSDPGLAGTDTQYF. In DNA, the CDR3 is TGTGCCACCAGTGATCCGGGACTAGCTGGCACAGATACGCAGTATTTT. The V gene is TRBV24-1, the J gene TRBJ2-3; the match to TRBD2 covers 9 bases. CDR3 size: 16 residues. Germline CDR1 is KGHDR and CDR2 is SFDVKD. J was trimmed by 1 base and V by 3 bases; bases with no gene match: 4.

CDR3 in amino acids: CASSQGGLSGANVLTF. The CDR3 DNA reads as TGCGCCAGCAGCCAAGGAGGGTTGTCTGGGGCCAACGTCCTGACTTTC. The chain links TRBV4-3 to TRBJ2-6; perhaps TRBD2 as D (5 bases). This CDR3 contains 16 residues. CDR1 is LGHNA and CDR2 is YSLEER in the germline V gene. Trimming stripped 1 base from V and 1 base from J, with 8 bases between.